Listed below are T cell receptor beta chains from one sample, sequenced in a study of blood T cell repertoires in COVID-19. The repertoire was sequenced with immunoSEQ multiplex PCR; TCRdb's copy has only in-frame clones and lacks some. The data contain hundreds of thousands of clones, 85% to 90% of them seen just once; the ten biggest clones take up over 0.2%. Sequenced input: peripheral blood. The receptors originated from a woman in her late teens or twenties with acute or convalescent COVID-19. Each CDR3 is given with its conserved first and last residue. The D gene is left open where the match is weak. For some rows the clone size is stated as once, few or many, or as a class when expanded; others skip it.

abundance: -
v_gene: TRBV19
d_gene: -
j_gene: TRBJ2-3
CDR3nt: TGTGCCAGTAGTATTAAGCAGGGCACAGATACGCAGTATTTT
CDR3aa: CASSIKQGTDTQYF

abundance: -
v_gene: TRBV6-5
d_gene: -
j_gene: TRBJ2-7
CDR3nt: TGTGCCAGCAGCCCCTCCGTGCTAGTCCACGAGCAGTACTTC
CDR3aa: CASSPSVLVHEQYF

abundance: -
v_gene: TRBV11-3
d_gene: -
j_gene: TRBJ2-7
CDR3nt: TGTGCCAGCAGCTTACAGGCGGGGACGACCTACGAGCAGTACTTC
CDR3aa: CASSLQAGTTYEQYF

abundance: -
v_gene: TRBV3-1/TRBV3-2
d_gene: -
j_gene: TRBJ2-5
CDR3nt: TGTGCCAGCAGCCAAGTATCAGGGGAGACCCAGTACTTC
CDR3aa: CASSQVSGETQYF

abundance: -
v_gene: TRBV5-1
d_gene: TRBD1
j_gene: TRBJ1-1
CDR3nt: TGCGCCAGCAGCTTACTCCTTACAGGGGACACTGAAGCTTTCTTT
CDR3aa: CASSLLLTGDTEAFF

abundance: -
v_gene: TRBV3-1/TRBV3-2
d_gene: -
j_gene: TRBJ2-5
CDR3nt: TGTGCCAGCAGCCCTTCCGGGTCCGAAGAGACCCAGTACTTC
CDR3aa: CASSPSGSEETQYF

abundance: -
v_gene: TRBV19
d_gene: -
j_gene: TRBJ1-5
CDR3nt: TGTGCCAGTAGTATAAATTTCTACAGCAATAGCAATCAGCCCCAGCATTTT
CDR3aa: CASSINFYSNSNQPQHF

abundance: -
v_gene: TRBV5-8
d_gene: TRBD1
j_gene: TRBJ2-7
CDR3nt: TGTGCCAGCAGCCGCCAGACAGGGAGCTCCTACGAGCAGTACTTC
CDR3aa: CASSRQTGSSYEQYF

abundance: -
v_gene: TRBV4-2
d_gene: TRBD1
j_gene: TRBJ2-7
CDR3nt: TGTGCCAGCAGCCGGGACAGGGGAGGGCGGGGCGAGCAGTACTTC
CDR3aa: CASSRDRGGRGEQYF

abundance: -
v_gene: TRBV9
d_gene: TRBD1
j_gene: TRBJ2-1
CDR3nt: TGTGCCAGCAGTCCTACGACAGGGGTTTATTACAATGAGCAGTTCTTC
CDR3aa: CASSPTTGVYYNEQFF

abundance: -
v_gene: TRBV7-6
d_gene: -
j_gene: TRBJ2-7
CDR3nt: TGTGCCAGCAGCTTAGCAGGGGTTGGCGAGCAGTACTTC
CDR3aa: CASSLAGVGEQYF

abundance: -
v_gene: TRBV24-1
d_gene: -
j_gene: TRBJ1-1
CDR3nt: TGTGCCACCAGTGATACATGGGGGCGCGGTGAAGCTTTCTTT
CDR3aa: CATSDTWGRGEAFF

abundance: -
v_gene: TRBV6-2/TRBV6-3
d_gene: -
j_gene: TRBJ1-3
CDR3nt: TGTGCCAGCAGTTACTCGAGGGTCGGGCGGATCTCTGGAAACACCATATATTTT
CDR3aa: CASSYSRVGRISGNTIYF

abundance: few
v_gene: TRBV5-4
d_gene: TRBD1
j_gene: TRBJ1-2
CDR3nt: TGTGCCAGCAGGACGGGACAGTCTAATGGCTACACCTTC
CDR3aa: CASRTGQSNGYTF

abundance: -
v_gene: TRBV9
d_gene: -
j_gene: TRBJ1-3
CDR3nt: TGTGCCAGCAGCGGGGCTCTGAGCTCTGGAAACACCATATATTTT
CDR3aa: CASSGALSSGNTIYF

abundance: -
v_gene: TRBV7-7
d_gene: -
j_gene: TRBJ2-7
CDR3nt: TGTGCCAGCAGCTTAGGACAACCACCCTACGAGCAGTACTTC
CDR3aa: CASSLGQPPYEQYF

abundance: -
v_gene: TRBV4-1
d_gene: TRBD1
j_gene: TRBJ1-1
CDR3nt: TGCGCCAGCAGCCGGGGACAGACGAACACTGAAGCTTTCTTT
CDR3aa: CASSRGQTNTEAFF

abundance: -
v_gene: TRBV6-6
d_gene: -
j_gene: TRBJ1-6
CDR3nt: TGTGCCAGCACACCCCTGGCGGTCTATAATTCACCCCTCCACTTT
CDR3aa: CASTPLAVYNSPLHF

abundance: few
v_gene: TRBV7-9
d_gene: TRBD1
j_gene: TRBJ1-6
CDR3nt: TGTGCCAGCAGCTTCGACAGGGCTAATTCACCCCTCCACTTT
CDR3aa: CASSFDRANSPLHF

abundance: -
v_gene: TRBV7-2
d_gene: -
j_gene: TRBJ1-1
CDR3nt: TGTGCCAGCAGCTTAGTTGGGGCGGCTATGAACACTGAAGCTTTCTTT
CDR3aa: CASSLVGAAMNTEAFF

abundance: -
v_gene: TRBV18
d_gene: -
j_gene: TRBJ2-7
CDR3nt: TGTGCCAGCTCATCGGGGACATCTATCTACGAGCAGTACTTC
CDR3aa: CASSSGTSIYEQYF

abundance: -
v_gene: TRBV5-5
d_gene: TRBD1
j_gene: TRBJ1-6
CDR3nt: TGTGCCAGCAGCTTGGGTGACAGGGGGCGCGGGATTAATTCACCCCTCCACTTT
CDR3aa: CASSLGDRGRGINSPLHF

abundance: few
v_gene: TRBV27
d_gene: -
j_gene: TRBJ1-5
CDR3nt: TGTGCCAGCAAAAGAGGGCCGGGCAATCAGCCCCAGCATTTT
CDR3aa: CASKRGPGNQPQHF

abundance: once
v_gene: TRBV7-3
d_gene: -
j_gene: TRBJ2-5
CDR3nt: TGTGCCAGCAGCCCCGGTCCTGTTCCCCAAGAGACCCAGTACTTC
CDR3aa: CASSPGPVPQETQYF

abundance: -
v_gene: TRBV2
d_gene: TRBD1
j_gene: TRBJ1-1
CDR3nt: TGTGCCAGCAGTGAGTTATGGGCAGGGGGCCGTGAAACTGAAGCTTTCTTT
CDR3aa: CASSELWAGGRETEAFF

abundance: once
v_gene: TRBV11-3
d_gene: TRBD2
j_gene: TRBJ2-5
CDR3nt: TGTGCCAGCAGCTTATTGACACTAGCGGGCGGAGGGGCAGAGACCCAGTACTTC
CDR3aa: CASSLLTLAGGGAETQYF

abundance: few
v_gene: TRBV6-5
d_gene: -
j_gene: TRBJ1-3
CDR3nt: TGTGCCAGCAGGAGACAAGACTCTGGAAACACCATATATTTT
CDR3aa: CASRRQDSGNTIYF

abundance: -
v_gene: TRBV10-2
d_gene: -
j_gene: TRBJ1-2
CDR3nt: TGCGCCAGCAGTGAGTTGGGCAGGGTCTATGGCTACACCTTC
CDR3aa: CASSELGRVYGYTF